The rows below give T cell receptor beta chains drawn from one sample of a study of blood T cell repertoires in COVID-19. Sequencing was performed with immunoSEQ multiplex PCR; in TCRdb, only in-frame clones are kept and a portion is missing. The sample carries 170,000 or so clones, about 83% recorded once. Source material: peripheral blood. These TCRs come from a woman between 18 and 29 years old who had recovered from COVID-19. Both conserved end residues are trimmed from each CDR3.

j_gene,v_gene,CDR3aa
TRBJ2-1,TRBV2,ASSGGTGSSYNEQF
TRBJ2-2,TRBV7-7,ASSHNPGTGEFPNTGELF
TRBJ2-1,TRBV19,ASSPPLRLAGGYEQF
TRBJ1-5,TRBV6-6,ASSGPSGTSNQPQH
TRBJ1-1,TRBV14,ASSQIGQGLTEAF
TRBJ1-1,TRBV10-3,AISEFAGREAF
TRBJ2-1,TRBV7-2,ASSSQAGVSYNEQF
TRBJ2-2,TRBV5-4,ASSPPGSGTGELF
TRBJ1-1,TRBV19,ASAGRGLKNTEAF
TRBJ1-1,TRBV27,ASSLVRGGKEAF
TRBJ2-3,TRBV5-6,ASSLQGVSTDTQY
TRBJ2-1,TRBV3-1/TRBV3-2,ASSENGESNEQF
TRBJ2-3,TRBV9,ASSEAGAGTDTQY
TRBJ1-1,TRBV15,ATSRGLGAMNTEAF
TRBJ1-4,TRBV14,ASSRRPGDNEKLF
TRBJ2-1,TRBV7-2,ASSLTGQNEQF
TRBJ2-7,TRBV7-9,ASSPTTGHEQY